This record covers a single T cell receptor beta chain. With 2 bases removed from V and 3 bases from J, the gap between germline ends came to 7 bases. Germline V lookup: CDR1 LNHDA, CDR2 SQIVND (reference sequence). The CDR3 has 13 amino acids. The data stem from a study of blood T cell repertoires in COVID-19. Across the study: Spain, Italy and the United States supplied samples that represented acute and convalescent COVID-19. PBMCs, B-cell-depleted T cells, or T cells provided the cDNA or gDNA that made up the material.

Per the original methods: By means of reference gene primer amplification, nucleated cell counts were estimated. Sequencing used immunoSEQ multiplex PCR; TCRdb keeps in-frame clones, though not all of them. That table is the source of V, J and clone size, and D and trimming were worked out from the DNA. The table includes 150,000 to 200,000 clones, around 80% detected once. The specimen was peripheral blood. The sequence came from an elderly woman with acute or convalescent COVID-19. The chain uses TRBV19 and TRBJ1-2; D is ambiguous. The CDR3 region is CASSISGYYGYTF. As DNA, the CDR3 is TGTGCCAGTAGTATAAGCGGGTACTATGGCTACACCTTC.